Below are 28 T cell receptor beta chains sequenced from a single sample in a study of blood T cells in healthy people across ages. A second PCR, run for roughly 7 to 12 cycles, used a sample-barcoded 5' primer plus a J-beta primer mix. TCRdb re-called the 5' RACE reads with MiXCR, one entry per CDR3 protein. The data contain around 2 million distinct CDR3 sequences, 39% of them singletons. The sample taken for sequencing was blood. The receptors here all came from a human donor in good health.

This clonotype was seen more than once but under ten times. The CDR3 loop is CSVGDGTYGYTF. The CDR3 coding sequence is TGCAGCGTTGGAGACGGAACCTATGGCTACACCTTC. This chain links TRBV29-1 with TRBJ1-2; no firm D call. The CDR3 loop spans 12 amino acids. With 4 bases removed from V and 4 bases from J, the gap between germline ends came to 10 bases. Germline-derived CDR1 and CDR2 are SQVTM and ANQGSEA.

This clonotype was counted a few times. This rearrangement joins TRBV6-2 or TRBV6-3 to TRBJ2-7; 7 bases fit TRBD1. Germline V CDR1 and CDR2: MNHEY, SVGEGT. The CDR3 is made up of 15 amino acids. Losses at the gene ends were 0 bases for V and 3 bases for J; bases not matched to a gene: 5. CDR3 amino acids: CASSYSTGTNYEQYF. CDR3 sequence (DNA): TGTGCCAGCAGTTACTCGACAGGGACAAACTACGAGCAGTACTTC.

This clonotype was counted between two and nine times. This sequence joins TRBV18 and TRBJ2-1, with TRBD1 matching 11 bases. The CDR3 has 16 amino acids. Germline trimming cut 3 bases from V and 2 bases from J; bases unmatched to any gene: 3. The V gene's germline CDR1 is KGHSH and CDR2 LQKENI. In DNA, the CDR3 is TGTGCCAGCTCACCCCAGGGACAGGGGGCCTACAATGAGCAGTTCTTC. Its protein product is CASSPQGQGAYNEQFF.

This clonotype was recorded a few times. This chain links TRBV9 with TRBJ2-3, with 9 bases identical to TRBD2. Germline trimming cut 0 bases from V and 7 bases from J; bases unmatched to any gene: 3. Per the germline V gene, CDR1 is SGDLS and CDR2 is YYNGEE. The CDR3 sequence is 14 residues long. The CDR3 nucleotides are TGTGCCAGCAGCGTAGGCGGGGGGGCCTATACGCAGTATTTT. Protein: CASSVGGGAYTQYF.

This chain links TRBV6-2 or TRBV6-3 with TRBJ1-5; D remains unclear. The CDR3 consists of 14 residues. Trimming pared 7 bases from V and 0 bases from J, leaving 10 bases between. In germline, CDR1 is MNHEY, CDR2 SVGEGT. The CDR3 protein is CASTGRYSNQPQHF. The DNA of the CDR3 is TGTGCCAGCACCGGACGGTATAGCAATCAGCCCCAGCATTTT.

This clonotype has a handful of counts. The J gene is TRBJ2-3, the V gene TRBV24-1; D might be TRBD1 (6 bases). In germline, CDR1 is KGHDR, CDR2 SFDVKD. The CDR3 consists of 14 residues. V was shortened by 7 bases and J by 4 bases, with 14 bases between the two germline ends. The CDR3 here is CATRGAGEPDTQYF. Written as DNA, the CDR3 is TGTGCCACCAGAGGCGCAGGGGAGCCAGATACGCAGTATTTT.

The V and J genes are TRBV20-1 and TRBJ2-1, with D maybe TRBD1 (6 bases). Looked up from germline, CDR1 is DFQATT and CDR2 is SNEGSKA (reference sequence). The CDR3 totals 13 residues. V was shortened by 5 bases and J by 4 bases, with 12 bases between the two germline ends. CDR3 sequence (DNA): TGCAGTGCTTCCGGGACACCTTACAATGAGCAGTTCTTC. Amino acid sequence: CSASGTPYNEQFF.

The V gene is TRBV20-1, the J gene TRBJ2-7, with a tentative D call TRBD2 (5 bases). The V end was cut by 0 bases, the J end by 5 bases, with 11 bases between. This CDR3 comprises 13 residues. Germline V gene data show CDR1 as DFQATT and CDR2 as SNEGSKA (reference sequence). CDR3 protein: CSARDPLGNEQYF. CDR3 bases: TGCAGTGCTAGAGATCCACTCGGGAACGAGCAGTACTTC.

The V call is TRBV5-1, the J call TRBJ2-1; D is undetermined. In germline, CDR1 is SGHRS, CDR2 YFSETQ. Trimming left V 0 bases short and J 6 bases short, with 10 bases between. There are 14 residues in the CDR3. The chain's CDR3 is CASSLGSSFNEQFF. CDR3 nucleotide sequence: TGCGCCAGCAGCTTGGGGAGCTCTTTCAATGAGCAGTTCTTC. The whole variable domain, remainder taken from reference TRBV5-1 and TRBJ2-1, is KAGVTQTPRYLIKTRGQQVTLSCSPISGHRSVSWYQQTPGQGLQFLFEYFSETQRNKGNFPGRFSGRQFSNSRSEMNVSTLELGDSALYLCASSLGSSFNEQFFGPGTRLTVL.

J is TRBJ1-1 and V is TRBV20-1, with TRBD1 as a possible D gene (5 bases). The CDR3 contains 14 residues. The germline V gene has CDR1 DFQATT and CDR2 SNEGSKA (reference sequence). V shed 1 base and J shed 3 bases, with 12 bases lying between them. The CDR3 region is CSARAPGVDTEAFF. The DNA for the CDR3 is TGCAGTGCTAGAGCTCCGGGGGTTGACACTGAAGCTTTCTTT.

This chain joins TRBV12-3 or TRBV12-4 and TRBJ2-3; 10 bases line up with TRBD1. This CDR3 region has 15 residues. The junction had 7 bases not matched to a gene; V was cut back by 6 bases and J by 4 bases. CDR3 DNA: TGTGCCAGCAGCTGGGACAGGGGAGGCGCAGATACGCAGTATTTT. Translated, it gives CASSWDRGGADTQYF.

This clonotype was recorded once. The CDR3 is CAIRTETATYNEQFF. CDR3 bases: TGTGCCATCCGGACGGAAACAGCGACCTACAATGAGCAGTTCTTC. The J gene is TRBJ2-1, the V gene TRBV10-3; unclear D gene. The CDR3 consists of 15 residues. The V end lost 8 bases, the J end lost 2 bases, and 16 bases lay between the germline ends. Per the germline V gene, CDR1 is ENHRY and CDR2 is SYGVKD.

This clonotype was seen just once. The chain links TRBV7-2 to TRBJ2-3; D uncertain. V shed 5 bases and J shed 4 bases, with 10 bases lying between them. This CDR3 is 13 amino acids long. The germline V gene has CDR1 SGHTA and CDR2 FQGNSA. The DNA for the CDR3 is TGTGCCAGCAGCCCCACGGCCCCAGATACGCAGTATTTT. Amino acid sequence: CASSPTAPDTQYF.

The chain combines TRBV10-3 with TRBJ2-3, with 10 nucleotides matching TRBD2. Germline CDR1 is ENHRY and CDR2 is SYGVKD. V lost 4 bases and J lost 6; bases outside the gene matches: 4. This CDR3 spans 14 amino acids. CDR3: CAISVGLAPDTQYF. The CDR3 DNA reads as TGTGCCATCAGTGTGGGACTAGCGCCTGATACGCAGTATTTT.

With respect to this clonotype: A much larger clone differs from this one at a single base, so this may be a read error. V is TRBV20-1 and J is TRBJ2-2; D is perhaps TRBD2 (5 bases). Germline V lookup: CDR1 DFQATT, CDR2 SNEGSKA (reference sequence). The CDR3 runs to 14 residues. V gave up 0 bases and J gave up 1 base, with 6 bases separating them. The DNA of the CDR3 is TGCAGTGCTAGAGAGGCGGGGAACACCGGGGAGCTGTTTTTT. This codes for CSAREAGNTGELFF.

The chain is built from TRBV3-1 and TRBJ2-5; 7 nucleotides match TRBD1. CDR1 and CDR2 from the germline V gene are LGHDT and YNNKEL (reference sequence). V trimming: 1 base; J trimming: 7 bases; junction bases outside the gene matches: 9. The CDR3 totals 15 residues. CDR3: CASSQVGQAPGTQYF. CDR3 in DNA: TGTGCCAGCAGCCAAGTTGGACAGGCGCCAGGGACCCAGTACTTC.

This chain links TRBV5-1 with TRBJ2-2; D unresolved. The V end lost 3 bases, the J end lost 1 base, and 13 bases lay between the germline ends. Germline CDR1 SGHRS, CDR2 YFSETQ. This CDR3 spans 16 amino acids. The CDR3 here is CASSSTGVGNTGELFF. CDR3 sequence (DNA): TGCGCCAGCAGCTCCACTGGGGTTGGGAACACCGGGGAGCTGTTTTTT.

This clonotype has a handful of counts. The chain links TRBV20-1 to TRBJ1-2; maybe TRBD1 (6 bases). Between the trimmed V and J ends, which lost 5 bases and 2 bases, there was a span of 18 bases. The CDR3 is 15 residues long. Germline CDR1 reads DFQATT; CDR2 reads SNEGSKA (reference sequence). In DNA, the CDR3 is TGCAGTGCTGCGGACCCCGGGACACCCAACTATGGCTACACCTTC. This gives the protein CSAADPGTPNYGYTF.

J is TRBJ2-1 and V is TRBV6-2 or TRBV6-3; tentative D call: TRBD2 (6 bases). This CDR3 spans 13 amino acids. Germline V gene data show CDR1 as MNHEY and CDR2 as SVGEGT. V gave up 5 bases and J gave up 8 bases, with 13 bases separating them. This CDR3 reads CASSPAGYDEQFF. The CDR3 bases are TGTGCCAGCAGTCCCGCGGGGTATGATGAGCAGTTCTTC.

The chain carries TRBV28 and TRBJ2-7; 8 bases agree with TRBD2. From germline, CDR1 is MDHEN and CDR2 SYDVKM. The ends lost 5 bases at V and 3 bases at J; junction bases unmatched: 12. The CDR3 length is 16 residues. For the CDR3, the DNA is TGTGCCAGCAGTCCTTATCTGGTAGCGGGGTACTACGAGCAGTACTTC. Its translation: CASSPYLVAGYYEQYF.

This clonotype was seen once. The chain couples TRBV11-2 to TRBJ2-3; the match to TRBD2 covers 13 bases. Per germline, CDR1 SGHAT and CDR2 FQNNGV. Trimming removed 2 bases from V and 6 bases from J; junction bases left unmatched: 8. The CDR3 consists of 17 residues. In DNA, the CDR3 is TGTGCCAGCAGCTTAATCCCACTAGCGGGGGGGCTTGATACGCAGTATTTT. Amino acids: CASSLIPLAGGLDTQYF.

The chain couples TRBV7-6 to TRBJ1-3; D is ambiguous. Germline CDR1 and CDR2: SGHVS and FNYEAQ. The CDR3 extends over 16 amino acids. Trimming pared 1 base from V and 0 bases from J, leaving 10 bases between. CDR3 DNA: TGTGCCAGCAGCTTAGATCGGAAAGGCTCTGGAAACACCATATATTTT. This encodes CASSLDRKGSGNTIYF.

The chain recombines TRBV6-5 with TRBJ1-6; D might be TRBD1 (6 bases). The CDR3 contains 15 residues. The germline V gene has CDR1 MNHEY and CDR2 SVGAGI. V gave up 0 bases and J gave up 7 bases, with 10 bases separating them. CDR3 residues: CASSYSTGRNSPLHF. CDR3 nucleotide sequence: TGTGCCAGCAGTTACTCTACAGGGAGGAATTCACCCCTCCACTTT.

The chain is built from TRBV15 and TRBJ1-1; no clear D. V lost 1 base, J lost 4 bases, and 4 bases lay in between. Germline CDR1 is LNHNV and CDR2 is YYDKDF (reference sequence). This CDR3 spans 12 amino acids. The CDR3 region has the DNA TGTGCCACCAGCAGAGCTGGCACTGAAGCTTTCTTT. This gives the protein CATSRAGTEAFF. The full variable domain, completed using reference TRBV15 and TRBJ1-1, is DAMVIQNPRYQVTQFGKPVTLSCSQTLNHNVMYWYQQKSSQAPKLLFHYYDKDFNNEADTPDNFQSRRPNTSFCFLDIRSPGLGDTAMYLCATSRAGTEAFFGQGTRLTVV.

The chain couples TRBV6-6 to TRBJ1-2; D may be TRBD1 (5 bases). V shed 6 bases and J shed 7 bases, with 12 bases lying between them. CDR1 and CDR2 (germline): MNHNY, SVGAGI (reference sequence). This CDR3 spans 12 amino acids. The CDR3 DNA follows: TGTGCCAGCAGCCCCGACAGCCTTGGCTACACCTTC. It translates to CASSPDSLGYTF.

The genes are TRBV12-3 or TRBV12-4 and TRBJ2-5; 10 nucleotides agree with TRBD1. This CDR3 region has 16 residues. The V segment lost 1 base and the J segment 5 bases; nucleotides outside the gene matches: 7. The CDR3 coding sequence is TGTGCCAGCAGTTTAGAGGTTTGGGGACAGGGGGAGACCCAGTACTTC. Its translation: CASSLEVWGQGETQYF.

The gene calls are TRBV28 and TRBJ2-3; D gene unclear. V was pared by 7 bases and J by 6 bases, with 14 bases between. This CDR3 is 13 amino acids long. CDR1 and CDR2 from the germline V gene are MDHEN and SYDVKM. CDR3 loop: CASTNYPRDTQYF. The CDR3 DNA sequence: TGTGCCAGCACCAATTACCCACGGGATACGCAGTATTTT.

V is TRBV12-3 or TRBV12-4 and J is TRBJ2-7, with 7 bases that match TRBD1. J lost 10 bases, V lost 3 bases, and 18 bases had no gene match. This CDR3 is 16 amino acids long. The CDR3 nucleotides are TGTGCCAGCAGTTTTGCCCGTACAGGGGTCGGGGAGACTCAGTACTTC. Its translation is CASSFARTGVGETQYF.